What follows are 28 T cell receptor beta chains derived from one specimen sequenced in a study of control samples from healthy donors and cancer patients. The repertoire was sequenced with immunoSEQ multiplex PCR; TCRdb's copy has only in-frame clones and lacks some. The table has over 150,000 clones, 90% to 95% seen once; the top ten hold about 5.6%. The sequenced material came from blood. The receptors were gathered from a man between 35 and 55 years old in good health.

This chain joins TRBV4-3 and TRBJ2-2, with D possibly called TRBD1 or TRBD2 (5 bases each). V was trimmed by 4 bases and J by 2 bases, leaving 8 bases between them. The CDR3 runs 14 residues. Germline V gives CDR1 LGHNA, CDR2 YSLEER. CDR3 bases: TGCGCCAGCAGCCCGGGACGTAACACCGGGGAGCTGTTTTTT. Residues: CASSPGRNTGELFF.

This clone was observed a single time. At the DNA level, this CDR3 is encoded by other sequences in the same sample as well. The J gene is TRBJ1-1, the V gene TRBV19; no reliable D call. CDR3 length: 12 amino acids. Germline CDR1 LNHDA, CDR2 SQIVND (reference sequence). Deletions cut 4 bases from V and 8 bases from J, with 11 bases between. CDR3: CASSTGNSEAFF. The CDR3, as DNA: TGTGCCAGTAGTACGGGTAACTCCGAAGCTTTCTTT.

The chain combines TRBV4-1 with TRBJ1-5; TRBD1 is a possible D gene (6 bases). Trimming shortened V by 4 bases and J by 3 bases, and 16 bases separated the two germline ends. This CDR3 region has 16 residues. Germline V gene data show CDR1 as MGHRA and CDR2 as YSYEKL. CDR3 nucleotide sequence: TGCGCCAGCAGCCTTTCAGCCAGGGGTCTCAATCAGCCCCAGCATTTT. This translates into CASSLSARGLNQPQHF.

The chain recombines TRBV11-2 with TRBJ1-6; D not certain. Germline CDR1 SGHAT, CDR2 FQNNGV. V lost 5 bases, J lost 7 bases, and 12 bases lay in between. The length of the CDR3 is 14 residues. The CDR3 protein is CASSPRLGNSPLHF. The CDR3 DNA sequence: TGTGCCAGCAGCCCTAGGTTAGGGAATTCACCCCTCCACTTT. The full variable domain, in which reference TRBV11-2 and TRBJ1-6 provide the parts outside the CDR3, is EAGVAQSPRYKIIEKRQSVAFWCNPISGHATLYWYQQILGQGPKLLIQFQNNGVVDDSQLPKDRFSAERLKGVDSTLKIQPAKLEDSAVYLCASSPRLGNSPLHFGNGTRLTVT.

CDR3 nucleotides: TGCGCCAGCAGCTTACAGGGGGAGTACTACTATGGCTACACCTTC. Translating gives CASSLQGEYYYGYTF. The chain carries TRBV5-1 and TRBJ1-2, with 8 bases aligning to TRBD1. The CDR3 consists of 15 residues. Germline V gene data show CDR1 as SGHRS and CDR2 as YFSETQ. V shed 2 bases, J shed 3 bases, and the junction held 6 bases outside the gene matches.

The chain joins TRBV7-2 to TRBJ1-1; D not certain. With 2 bases removed from V and 11 bases from J, the gap between germline ends came to 18 bases. CDR1 is SGHTA and CDR2 is FQGNSA in the germline V gene. CDR3 size: 14 residues. The CDR3 sequence is CASSLTRTSGFAFF. The CDR3 coding sequence is TGTGCCAGCAGCTTAACAAGGACCTCGGGATTTGCTTTCTTT.

This chain joins TRBV9 and TRBJ1-2; D call uncertain. CDR1 SGDLS and CDR2 YYNGEE come from the germline V gene. Trimming pared 5 bases from V and 5 bases from J, leaving 10 bases between. This CDR3 spans 12 amino acids. CDR3 amino acids: CASRRAEYGYTF. In nucleotides, the CDR3 is TGTGCCAGCAGGCGAGCAGAATATGGCTACACCTTC.

This chain links TRBV7-9 with TRBJ1-2, with 7 bases aligning to TRBD1. The CDR3 length is 13 residues. Trimming took 2 bases from V and 6 from J; bases not matched to a gene: 3. Germline values: CDR1 SEHNR, CDR2 FQNEAQ (reference sequence). CDR3 DNA sequence: TGTGCCAGCAGCTTAACAGGGGAGGATGGCTACACCTTC. The encoded protein is CASSLTGEDGYTF.

The chain has TRBV27 and TRBJ1-5; TRBD1 aligns across 7 bases. The V gene's germline CDR1 is MNHEY and CDR2 SMNVEV (reference sequence). After removal of 6 bases from V and 4 bases from J, the junction contained 0 bases not matched to a gene. This CDR3 contains 12 residues. The CDR3 reads CASRGQNQPQHF. The CDR3 DNA reads as TGTGCCAGCAGGGGACAGAATCAGCCCCAGCATTTT.

This chain connects TRBV9 to TRBJ1-2, with D hard to call. The CDR3 covers 15 residues. V lost 4 bases, J lost 0 bases, and 13 bases lay in between. Per germline, CDR1 SGDLS and CDR2 YYNGEE. The CDR3 nucleotides read TGTGCCAGCAGCCCTGCCCCCGCACCTAACTATGGCTACACCTTC. It encodes CASSPAPAPNYGYTF.

This chain uses TRBV2 with TRBJ2-7, with D uncertain. This CDR3 has 12 residues. Deletions cut 7 bases from V and 2 bases from J, with 9 bases between. Per the germline V gene, CDR1 is SNHLY and CDR2 is FYNNEI. The CDR3 nucleotides read TGTGCCAGCACCCGGACGGCCTACGAGCAGTACTTC. This codes for CASTRTAYEQYF.

The J gene is TRBJ1-2, the V gene TRBV10-3, with a tentative D call TRBD1 (5 bases). Trimming left V 0 bases short and J 8 bases short, with 13 bases between. Germline CDR1 is ENHRY and CDR2 is SYGVKD. This CDR3 region has 14 residues. The CDR3 bases are TGTGCCATCAGTGAGTCGGCAGGGCGGGGAGGCTACACCTTC. Translation gives CAISESAGRGGYTF.

V is TRBV3-1 (or the pseudogene TRBV3-2) and J is TRBJ1-1, with D possibly TRBD1 on 5 matching bases. Germline assignment: CDR1 LGHDT and CDR2 YNNKEL (reference sequence). This CDR3 region has 17 residues. V lost 2 bases and J lost 2, with 18 bases in between. CDR3 sequence: CASSQPITSTANTEAFF. CDR3 in DNA: TGTGCCAGCAGCCAACCGATAACCTCGACAGCCAACACTGAAGCTTTCTTT.

In its sample, this clone was seen once. V usage is TRBV5-1 and J usage is TRBJ1-1; D call uncertain. This CDR3 comprises 14 residues. V lost 2 bases and J lost 1, with 9 bases in between. Germline CDR1 reads SGHRS; CDR2 reads YFSETQ. DNA of the CDR3: TGCGCCAGCAGCTTTGGGGAGGGGAACACTGAAGCTTTCTTT. This sequence encodes CASSFGEGNTEAFF.

The chain carries TRBV6-5 and TRBJ1-5; possible D gene TRBD1, 5 bases. Germline V gene lookup returns CDR1 MNHEY and CDR2 SVGAGI. There are 15 residues in the CDR3. V lost 4 bases and J lost 0, with 10 bases in between. The DNA of the CDR3 is TGTGCCAGCAGTTTGCGCAGGGATAGCAATCAGCCCCAGCATTTT. Translating it yields CASSLRRDSNQPQHF.

The chain carries TRBV5-3 and TRBJ2-7, with D possibly matching TRBD1 (5 bases). TRBV5-3 is an ORF; its function is uncertain. Trimming pared 0 bases from V and 6 bases from J, leaving 13 bases between. This CDR3 is built from 14 residues. The CDR3 DNA sequence: TGTGCCAGAAGCTTGGTGGGGTCTAGGGGCGAGCAGTACTTC. This codes for CARSLVGSRGEQYF.

This rearrangement joins TRBV5-1 to TRBJ2-3; 9 bases agree with TRBD1. Germline V CDR1 and CDR2: SGHRS, YFSETQ. With V trimmed by 2 bases and J by 9 bases, 10 bases remained unmatched. The CDR3 is 15 amino acids. CDR3 region: CASSLGTGRGGTQYF. Written as DNA, the CDR3 is TGCGCCAGCAGCTTAGGGACAGGGAGAGGGGGCACGCAGTATTTT. Full variable domain (outside the CDR3, taken from reference TRBV5-1 and TRBJ2-3): KAGVTQTPRYLIKTRGQQVTLSCSPISGHRSVSWYQQTPGQGLQFLFEYFSETQRNKGNFPGRFSGRQFSNSRSEMNVSTLELGDSALYLCASSLGTGRGGTQYFGPGTRLTVL.

The chain uses TRBV4-1 and TRBJ1-1, with TRBD1 as a possible D gene (5 bases). V was trimmed by 1 base and J by 1 base, leaving 10 bases between them. Per the germline V gene, CDR1 is MGHRA and CDR2 is YSYEKL. The length of the CDR3 is 15 residues. CDR3 nucleotide sequence: TGCGCCAGCAGCCAAGTCAGGGATACGAACACTGAAGCTTTCTTT. Protein product: CASSQVRDTNTEAFF.

V and J are TRBV6-2 or TRBV6-3 and TRBJ1-2; D is uncertain. The CDR3 has 18 amino acids. Trimming pared 0 bases from V and 1 base from J, leaving 18 bases between. Germline-derived CDR1 and CDR2 are MNHEY and SVGEGT. The chain's CDR3 is CASSYSSWRGGINYGYTF. CDR3 sequence (DNA): TGTGCCAGCAGTTACTCGTCGTGGCGGGGAGGAATTAACTATGGCTACACCTTC.

V and J are TRBV21-1 and TRBJ2-7; TRBD1 is taken as the D call from the table, unchecked against the DNA. TRBV21-1 constitutes a pseudogene. The CDR3 sequence is 14 residues long. The CDR3 loop reads CASPSTGGSYEQYF. CDR3 nucleotide sequence: TGTGCCAGCCCTTCGACAGGGGGCTCCTACGAGCAGTACTTC.

The chain uses TRBV21-1 and TRBJ1-1. TRBV21-1 is reported as a pseudogene. The CDR3 is 13 residues long. The CDR3 DNA reads TGTGCCAGCAGCAAGGAGGGTCGCACTGAAGCTTTCTTT. Amino acids: CASSKEGRTEAFF.

Comments on this clone: The same CDR3 can be traced to other DNA sequences in this sample. The chain is built from TRBV18 and TRBJ2-3; tentative D call: TRBD1 (7 bases). The CDR3 spans 12 residues. The V end lost 6 bases, the J end lost 5 bases, and 9 bases lay between the germline ends. The V gene's germline CDR1 is KGHSH and CDR2 LQKENI. CDR3: CASSQGGDTQYF. CDR3 sequence (DNA): TGTGCCAGCTCCCAGGGGGGAGATACGCAGTATTTT.

This clone came up a few times. The sample contains more than one DNA sequence encoding this CDR3. This sequence joins TRBV10-2 and TRBJ1-4; the D is unclear. The CDR3 is made up of 16 amino acids. Germline CDR1 is WSHSY and CDR2 is SAAADI. V lost 0 bases to trimming and J lost 0 bases, with 8 bases between them. The CDR3 sequence is CASSESPRTTNEKLFF. CDR3 nucleotides: TGCGCCAGCAGTGAGTCTCCACGGACAACTAATGAAAAACTGTTTTTT.

The CDR3 nucleotides are TGTGCCAGCAGCTTCAGGGGCGGCTATGGCTACACCTTC. It yields the protein CASSFRGGYGYTF. The chain has TRBV7-9 and TRBJ1-2, with a weak D call TRBD1 (6 bases). This CDR3 has 13 amino acids. Germline loops: CDR1 SEHNR, CDR2 FQNEAQ (reference sequence). Trimming cost V 3 bases and J 4 bases, with 9 bases left between them.

This clone was seen once. The chain has TRBV7-8 and TRBJ2-5; 7 bases line up with TRBD1. Germline V gene data show CDR1 as SGHVS and CDR2 as FQNEAQ. J was trimmed by 2 bases and V by 5 bases; bases with no gene match: 8. The CDR3 sequence is 15 residues long. CDR3 coding DNA: TGTGCCAGCAGCCCTGGGACAGTTTTTCAAGAGACCCAGTACTTC. Translated: CASSPGTVFQETQYF.

This clone was seen only once. This chain uses TRBV5-6 with TRBJ2-7; 8 bases are a match to TRBD1. V lost 6 bases and J lost 0; bases outside the gene matches: 8. The V gene's germline CDR1 is SGHDT and CDR2 YYEEEE. This CDR3 region has 15 residues. The DNA of the CDR3 is TGTGCCAGCACCCTTGGACAGGGAGTCTCCTACGAGCAGTACTTC. Its translation is CASTLGQGVSYEQYF.

This chain joins TRBV25-1 and TRBJ1-4; D remains unclear. With 7 bases removed from V and 8 bases from J, the gap between germline ends came to 17 bases. Germline V CDR1 and CDR2: MGHDK, SYGVNS. This CDR3 region has 14 residues. This CDR3 reads CASNSRGSEEKLFF. The CDR3, as DNA: TGTGCCAGCAATTCACGAGGGTCAGAAGAAAAACTGTTTTTT.

This rearrangement joins TRBV7-8 to TRBJ2-3, with D possibly being TRBD2 (5 bases). The CDR3 totals 16 residues. Trimming removed 5 bases from V and 1 base from J, with 16 bases in between. Germline values: CDR1 SGHVS, CDR2 FQNEAQ. The CDR3 DNA reads as TGTGCCAGCAGCCCCCGAGGGTCCCGGGGCACAGATACGCAGTATTTT. This gives the protein CASSPRGSRGTDTQYF.